The entry below gives a single TCR beta chain sequence along with its context. Its antigen is unknown. No qualities accompany the bases; no much larger clone lies one base away. From each donor, a single peripheral blood sample of 100 to 150 mL on average was drawn into heparinised tubes. Naive, central memory, regulatory and stem cell-like memory CD4+ T cells were sorted on a BD FACSAria II using a panel including CD45RO, CCR7, CD25, CD127, CD95 and CD27. A purity above 98% was achieved for all sorted populations. PBMCs were isolated right away by Lymphoprep density gradient centrifugation and were stained directly, without culture. So that batch effects would be minimized, each experiment stained and sorted samples in pairs, pairing one healthy donor with one patient. This sample is drawn from a study of beta chain features in type 1 diabetes (dated by TCRdb to 2017 to 2018). Looking at the study overall: Mean age, gender distribution, total cell number and subset yield were not different between patients and healthy donors. Across all samples, almost 110 million sorted cells were examined, and cell number per subset correlated strongly with RNA yield. Regulatory and stem cell-like memory subsets were obtained from only 8 patients and roughly eight healthy donors, while naive and central memory subsets were obtained from all 28 donors. The study compared the TCRB repertoires of sorted circulating CD4+ T cell subsets in recently diagnosed type 1 diabetes patients with those in matched healthy donors. Results and caveats for the whole study, not just this receptor: A moderate but significant shortening of TCRB CDR3 length was observed in type 1 diabetes patients in all four CD4+ subsets. Sequencing cDNA rather than genomic DNA could over-represent highly expressing activated cells, although activation and CD3 levels did not differ between groups. At VDJ recombination sites, patients with type 1 diabetes made fewer insertions and deleted more nucleotides, a pattern implying thymic rearrangement abnormalities. Shorter templates might be favored by PCR, yet because patient and control samples were amplified and corrected together, any such skew would affect both groups equally. Naive, central memory and regulatory TCRB repertoires appeared to be more alike among patients than among healthy donors. HLA sub-analyses involved small numbers of individuals, so any influence of HLA type on TCRB rearrangement remained unresolved.

The entire isolated RNA was reverse transcribed using the High Capacity cDNA Reverse Transcription Kit, and thus expressed TCRB transcripts were sequenced. Deep immunoSEQ sequencing was performed on naive, central memory and regulatory T cell samples, with an average of about 4 million total reads per sample. Sorted cells were lysed in RLT buffer, and RNA was extracted using DNase-treated RNeasy Micro or Mini kits according to cell number. To prevent cross-contamination, every cell subset was processed on its own, while patient and healthy donor samples were processed together. Using the immunoSEQ multiplex PCR, TCRB sequences were amplified from cDNA into 87-bp fragments spanning the CDR3 region. The amplicons were sequenced using the Illumina HiSeq platform. The authors' pipeline ran thus. PCR bias was corrected computationally using synthetic template baselines, and reads within Hamming distance 2 were collapsed, with unmergeable singletons discarded. Reads were aligned against IMGT to assign V, D and J genes, CDR3 length and insertions or deletions at six rearrangement sites. Within each subset, clonotype counts were normalized to the number of sorted cells before true diversity and Gini coefficients were calculated with the tcR R package. Repertoire sharing was quantified using the overlap coefficient calculated on TCRB nucleotide sequences. As a proxy for the pre-selection repertoire, out-of-frame TCRB sequences from naive cells were analyzed. TCRdb holds this immuneACCESS table with in-frame rearrangements only. Some clones are missing; in checked studies, unresolved V genes explain under half, and the rest has no known cause. The V and J calls and clone size are taken from that table; D and trimming were inferred from the DNA. The table for this sample lists some 250,000 clones; 11% of them were counted only once. The top ten clones comprise about 0.018% of the sample.

The source material was naive CD4+ T cells from blood. This specimen's cell subset or site label, interpreted: true naive CD4+ T cells. The receptor comes from a man in his thirties or forties with type 1 diabetes.

The CDR3 protein is CASGLTGYGTEAFF. The DNA sequence follows: TGTGCCAGTGGCTTAACGGGTTATGGCACTGAAGCTTTCTTT. The V and J segments used are TRBV2 and TRBJ1-1; there is no confident call for the D gene. From its cysteine to its phenylalanine, the CDR3 spans 14 amino acids. Only the CDR3 DNA is retained, 42 bases long and in frame from the first base. CDR1 and CDR2, looked up from the germline V gene, are SNHLY and FYNNEI. V loses 9 bases, J loses 4 bases, and the germline ends lie 18 bases apart.